The source of this T cell receptor (beta chain) is a study of blood T cell repertoires in COVID-19 (dated by TCRdb to the early 2020s). At the level of the whole study: Collaborator samples came from the United States, Italy and Spain and covered acute and convalescent phases of COVID-19. The samples were drawn from two sources: the first 160 participants of the ongoing ImmuneRACE study, and 950 to 1,500 subjects contributed by 6 global collaborators. Where available, HLA class I and class II types were obtained from metadata supplied by the sample provider rather than from assay-based typing. The dataset comprised deeply sampled blood TCRbeta repertoires from subjects exposed to, actively infected with, or recovered from COVID-19. A de-identified subject ID, COVID-19 status, age in years and sex were almost always included in the sample metadata. The prospective study material was composed of cDNA or gDNA derived from T cells, B-cell-depleted T cells, or PBMCs. The repertoires were released in a freely available public database meant as a resource for research on the immune response to SARS-CoV-2. Overall results and qualifications from the work: Clinical and demographic metadata were provided uncurated, with the amount varying by source and participant.

Relative to germline, V is missing 6 bases and J is missing 6 bases, with 5 bases of the junction outside any gene match. The CDR3 runs 12 amino acids, cysteine and phenylalanine included. Just CDR3 DNA is preserved here, 36 bases in frame from base 1. According to the germline V gene, CDR1 reads MDHEN and CDR2 reads SYDVKM. Each collaborating institution followed its own protocols to collect whole blood in K2EDTA tubes. For TCRbeta analysis, collaborators shipped samples in one of three forms: frozen whole blood, isolated PBMCs, or DNA extracted from either of those sample types. This clone appeared once. Its binding antigen is unknown. No much larger clone exists at a distance of one base, and base qualities are not known. TCRbeta CDR3 regions were amplified from genomic DNA using the immunoSEQ Assay, a bias-controlled multiplex PCR. Per the authors' processing: The number of nucleated cells in each sample was estimated from the amplification of reference gene primers within the assay. To quantify the absolute abundance of each unique TCRbeta CDR3 rearrangement, sequence reads were collapsed and filtered. For each sample, productive Simpson clonality was calculated as the square root of Simpson's diversity index across productive rearrangements. In TCRdb, the immuneACCESS table is reduced to in-frame sequences with V and J assigned. These tables do not hold every clone; where another copy was compared, an unresolved V gene accounts for under half, and the others remain unexplained. V and J calls and clone size follow that table, whereas D and trimming were derived from the DNA. The sample table records roughly 76,000 clones; under 95% of these occur just once. The top ten clonotypes cover approximately 1.6% of the sample.

Sequenced: peripheral blood. Recombination connected TRBV28 to TRBJ2-7, and TRBD2 aligns with 7 junction nucleotides. The sequence was collected from a man aged 45-65 years with acute or convalescent COVID-19. CDR3 region: CASRGLDAEQYF. The nucleotide sequence is TGTGCCAGCAGAGGACTAGATGCCGAGCAGTACTTC.